What follows is one T cell receptor beta chain and its context. The antigen remains unidentified. The data originate from a study of vaccination effects on CD4 cells after COVID-19. Whole-study results and caveats: After vaccination of healthy people, only 1 of 255 vaccine-induced clones cross-reacted with common cold coronaviruses.

CDR1 and CDR2 (germline): SQVTM, ANQGSEA. The germline V and J ends were trimmed by 7 bases and 4 bases, with 19 bases remaining between them. This CDR3 comprises 14 residues. TCRdb's table, derived via immunoSEQ multiplex PCR, lists solely in-frame clones and lacks some. The top ten hold 1.5% to 2% of the sample, which has about 79,000 clones, approximately 74% seen once. The ViraFEST assay expanded antigen-specific CD4+ T cells with viral peptide pools before sequencing. At the end of 9 to 11 days of culture, CD4+ T cells were isolated. The culture medium for a few million PBMC per well included roughly 10 IU/ml IL-2 and roughly 10 ug/ml peptides.

The sequence derives from a human donor who received a COVID-19 vaccine. The genes are TRBV29-1 and TRBJ2-5, with D possibly TRBD2 on 6 matching bases. Sequencing was performed on CD4+ T cells from PBMCs cultured with HCoV-229E spike peptides, taken before COVID-19 vaccination. The CDR3 sequence: CSGGEAGGGETQYF. The CDR3 nucleotides read TGCAGCGGCGGGGAGGCCGGGGGTGGAGAGACCCAGTACTTC.